This entry lists 31 T cell receptor beta chains sequenced from one sample in a study of T cell responses to AZD1222 COVID-19 vaccine. Data came from immunoSEQ multiplex PCR; TCRdb stores just in-frame clones and leaves some out. The data show some 150,000 clones, over 75% seen once. The sample in question was peripheral blood, obtained on day 0 of AZD1222 vaccination. These receptors came from an adult in good health.

The chain combines TRBV28 with TRBJ2-1; TRBD2 might be the D (6 bases). The CDR3 loop spans 16 amino acids. Deletions cut 5 bases from V and 3 bases from J, with 17 bases between. The germline V gene has CDR1 MDHEN and CDR2 SYDVKM. The CDR3 bases are TGTGCCAGCAGTCCTTTCGGCGGGAAGAACTACAATGAGCAGTTCTTC. This translates into CASSPFGGKNYNEQFF.

V and J are TRBV30 and TRBJ2-1; D is possibly TRBD2 (6 bases). Germline V gene sequence: CDR1 GTSNPN, CDR2 SVGIG (reference sequence). V lost 0 bases to trimming and J lost 5 bases, with 23 bases between them. The CDR3 is made up of 18 amino acids. CDR3 nucleotides: TGTGCCTGGAGTGTACTAATTTGGATGCCTAGCGTGAACAATGAGCAGTTCTTC. This codes for CAWSVLIWMPSVNNEQFF.

The V and J genes are TRBV6-6 and TRBJ1-6; a weak D match, TRBD1 (5 bases). The V and J ends lost 2 bases and 5 bases respectively, with 7 bases between them. Germline V gene lookup returns CDR1 MNHNY and CDR2 SVGAGI (reference sequence). This CDR3 contains 14 residues. The CDR3 loop reads CASSYGGNNSPLHF. CDR3 DNA: TGTGCCAGCAGTTACGGGGGGAATAATTCACCCCTCCACTTT.

The genes are TRBV7-2 and TRBJ2-2; D gene unclear. Germline CDR1 is SGHTA and CDR2 is FQGNSA. V was pared by 5 bases and J by 6 bases, with 13 bases between. The CDR3 loop spans 14 amino acids. CDR3 amino acids: CASSPVTFAGELFF. The CDR3 region has the DNA TGTGCCAGCAGCCCCGTGACATTTGCCGGGGAGCTGTTTTTT.

This sequence joins TRBV6-6 and TRBJ2-5, with 9 bases identical to TRBD1. Germline trimming cut 5 bases from V and 6 bases from J; bases unmatched to any gene: 10. The length of the CDR3 is 15 residues. Germline-derived CDR1 and CDR2 are MNHNY and SVGAGI (reference sequence). The CDR3 here is CASSVLDRGMKTQYF. As DNA, the CDR3 is TGTGCCAGCAGTGTGCTGGACAGGGGAATGAAGACCCAGTACTTC.

V gene TRBV4-3 combines with J gene TRBJ1-2; D is perhaps TRBD1 (5 bases). CDR1 and CDR2 (germline): LGHNA, YSLEER. V was cut by 4 bases and J by 2 bases, with 17 bases left in between. The CDR3 length is 16 residues. The CDR3 loop is CASSPLLDIPNYGYTF. The CDR3 nucleotides read TGCGCCAGCAGCCCACTACTGGACATACCGAACTATGGCTACACCTTC.

This rearrangement joins TRBV7-3 to TRBJ2-3; TRBD1 is a possible D gene (6 bases). This CDR3 has 16 residues. Germline assignment: CDR1 SGHTA and CDR2 FQGTGA. Trimming took 2 bases from V and 2 from J, leaving 14 bases between them. CDR3 nucleotides: TGTGCCAGCAGCTTAGAAGGGGACACCTACACAGATACGCAGTATTTT. This translates into CASSLEGDTYTDTQYF.

The gene calls are TRBV10-3 and TRBJ2-7; no clear D gene. The V gene lost 0 bases and the J gene lost 2 bases, with 11 bases spanning the gap. Germline assignment: CDR1 ENHRY and CDR2 SYGVKD. The CDR3 spans 15 residues. CDR3 loop: CAISESKQQTYEQYF. In DNA form, the CDR3 reads TGTGCCATCAGTGAGTCGAAACAGCAAACCTACGAGCAGTACTTC.

V gene TRBV2 combines with J gene TRBJ2-1; perhaps TRBD1 as D (5 bases). V dropped 4 bases and J dropped 4 bases, with 11 bases sitting between them. Germline CDR1 and CDR2: SNHLY and FYNNEI. The CDR3 is 14 amino acids. The CDR3 coding sequence is TGTGCCAGCAGTGGGCGACAGATTTACAATGAGCAGTTCTTC. Protein: CASSGRQIYNEQFF.

This chain joins TRBV4-3 and TRBJ2-7, with D possibly TRBD2 on 5 matching bases. Trimming removed 1 base at V and 4 bases at J, with 8 bases between. This CDR3 has 13 residues. Germline CDR1 reads LGHNA; CDR2 reads YSLEER. The CDR3 protein is CASSQGLAYEQYF. In DNA form, the CDR3 reads TGCGCCAGCAGCCAAGGGCTAGCTTACGAGCAGTACTTC.

The rearrangement uses TRBV27 and TRBJ2-2; 12 bases are shared with TRBD2. The CDR3 runs 15 residues. Germline values: CDR1 MNHEY, CDR2 SMNVEV (reference sequence). J was trimmed by 7 bases and V by 6 bases; bases with no gene match: 6. As DNA, the CDR3 is TGTGCCAGCAGAAGACTAGCGGGAGCGAGCGGGGAGCTGTTTTTT. It codes for CASRRLAGASGELFF.

CDR3 DNA sequence: TGTGCCAGCAGTGAAGTGACAGGGGATAATTCACCCCTCCACTTT. Protein sequence: CASSEVTGDNSPLHF. J is TRBJ1-6 and V is TRBV2, with 8 bases aligning to TRBD1. Trimming took 1 base from V and 5 from J; bases not matched to a gene: 1. The CDR3 loop spans 15 amino acids. CDR1 and CDR2 from the germline V gene are SNHLY and FYNNEI.

V and J are TRBV6-1 and TRBJ2-7; 8 bases align to TRBD2. Germline-derived CDR1 and CDR2 are MNHNS and SASEGT. Trimming took 1 base from V and 2 from J; bases not matched to a gene: 4. The CDR3 has 15 amino acids. The CDR3 loop is CASSEVGSGTYEQYF. In DNA, the CDR3 is TGTGCCAGCAGTGAAGTTGGTAGCGGGACCTACGAGCAGTACTTC.

The chain employs TRBV2 and TRBJ2-3; 10 nucleotides align to TRBD2. The V gene's germline CDR1 is SNHLY and CDR2 FYNNEI. The CDR3 runs 15 residues. J gave up 2 bases and V 7 bases, and 6 bases lay outside the gene matches. The CDR3 reads CASKRTSGLTDTQYF. In DNA, the CDR3 is TGTGCCAGCAAGCGGACTAGCGGCCTCACAGATACGCAGTATTTT.

The CDR3 coding sequence is TGCAGCGTTGAAGATACCCTCGGGGACCCAGGGGCCACCGCCTATGGCTACACCTTC. The encoded protein is CSVEDTLGDPGATAYGYTF. This rearrangement joins TRBV29-1 to TRBJ1-2, with D possibly matching TRBD1 (6 bases). V dropped 0 bases and J dropped 4 bases, with 27 bases sitting between them. Looked up from germline, CDR1 is SQVTM and CDR2 is ANQGSEA. The CDR3 length is 19 residues.

The chain combines TRBV7-6 with TRBJ1-1; 9 nucleotides align to TRBD1. The CDR3 is 15 amino acids. V lost 4 bases to trimming and J lost 3 bases; unmatched junction nucleotides: 6. CDR1 SGHVS and CDR2 FNYEAQ come from the germline V gene. The CDR3 is CASSSDRGGDTEAFF. The CDR3 nucleotides are TGTGCCAGCAGCTCGGACAGGGGAGGCGACACTGAAGCTTTCTTT.

This sequence joins TRBV7-2 and TRBJ2-3; D is ambiguous. CDR3 length equals 14 residues. The V gene lost 3 bases and the J gene lost 0 bases, with 7 bases spanning the gap. In germline, CDR1 is SGHTA, CDR2 FQGNSA. CDR3 nucleotides: TGTGCCAGCAGCTTTATAACTAGCACAGATACGCAGTATTTT. This codes for CASSFITSTDTQYF.

V and J are TRBV9 and TRBJ2-1, with 12 nucleotides matching TRBD1. V shed 4 bases, J shed 7 bases, and the junction held 12 bases outside the gene matches. Germline V gene data show CDR1 as SGDLS and CDR2 as YYNGEE. The CDR3 length is 17 residues. This chain's CDR3 is CASSPHRGQGARNEQFF. DNA of the CDR3: TGTGCCAGCAGCCCACACCGGGGACAGGGGGCCAGAAATGAGCAGTTCTTC.

The V call is TRBV19, the J call TRBJ2-5, with D possibly TRBD2 on 6 matching bases. The CDR3 sequence is 13 residues long. CDR1 LNHDA and CDR2 SQIVND come from the germline V gene (reference sequence). V was pared by 5 bases and J by 4 bases, with 11 bases between. In DNA, the CDR3 is TGTGCCAGTAGTCCCTGGAGGGCAGAGACCCAGTACTTC. Its protein is CASSPWRAETQYF.

The table lists this clone with a count of one. V is TRBV9 and J is TRBJ2-1; 7 nucleotides match TRBD2. V gave up 4 bases and J gave up 0 bases; unmatched junction bases: 7. Germline values: CDR1 SGDLS, CDR2 YYNGEE. CDR3 length equals 16 residues. The CDR3 is CASSPQGGSSYNEQFF. CDR3 DNA sequence: TGTGCCAGCAGCCCCCAAGGCGGGAGCTCCTACAATGAGCAGTTCTTC.

This rearrangement joins TRBV6-5 to TRBJ1-4, with 7 bases aligning to TRBD1. CDR3 length equals 15 residues. V lost 6 bases and J lost 7; bases outside the gene matches: 11. CDR1 and CDR2 (germline): MNHEY, SVGAGI. The CDR3 sequence is CASSLLDRVGEKLFF. CDR3 in DNA: TGTGCCAGCAGCTTATTAGACAGGGTCGGTGAAAAACTGTTTTTT.

The V gene is TRBV27, the J gene TRBJ2-2; 8 nucleotides match TRBD2. The V gene's germline CDR1 is MNHEY and CDR2 SMNVEV (reference sequence). V lost 2 bases and J lost 1; bases outside the gene matches: 3. The CDR3 has 16 residues. The CDR3 DNA reads as TGTGCCAGCAGTTTACGAGCGGGAGTGAACACCGGGGAGCTGTTTTTT. Its translation: CASSLRAGVNTGELFF.

The chain joins TRBV27 to TRBJ1-1, with a possible D match to TRBD1 (5 bases). Per the germline V gene, CDR1 is MNHEY and CDR2 is SMNVEV (reference sequence). Trimming removed 4 bases at V and 2 bases at J, with 14 bases between. The CDR3 runs to 15 residues. The chain's CDR3 is CASSSYRQGNTEAFF. DNA for the CDR3: TGTGCCAGCAGTTCGTACCGCCAGGGAAACACTGAAGCTTTCTTT.

V usage is TRBV28 and J usage is TRBJ1-6, with unresolved D. The V end lost 9 bases, the J end lost 0 bases, and 12 bases lay between the germline ends. This CDR3 contains 15 residues. Germline loops: CDR1 MDHEN, CDR2 SYDVKM. The DNA of the CDR3 is TGTGCCAGTATAAACACCAACTCCTATAATTCACCCCTCCACTTT. Its translation is CASINTNSYNSPLHF.

The genes are TRBV5-1 and TRBJ2-6; D is undetermined. V gave up 1 base and J gave up 0 bases, with 5 bases separating them. Germline-derived CDR1 and CDR2 are SGHRS and YFSETQ. There are 15 residues in the CDR3. CDR3 sequence reads: CASSLIASGANVLTF. CDR3 in DNA: TGCGCCAGCAGCTTGATTGCCTCTGGGGCCAACGTCCTGACTTTC.

V usage is TRBV10-1 and J usage is TRBJ2-1; 14 nucleotides align to TRBD2. J gave up 7 bases and V 4 bases, and 12 bases lay outside the gene matches. The CDR3 is made up of 18 amino acids. Germline V CDR1 and CDR2: WNHNN, SYGVQD (reference sequence). This CDR3 reads CASSGLAGGPSSINEQFF. CDR3 nucleotides: TGCGCCAGCAGTGGACTAGCGGGAGGGCCGTCGTCGATAAATGAGCAGTTCTTC.

The chain combines TRBV3-1 (or the pseudogene TRBV3-2) with TRBJ2-7, with 7 bases fitting TRBD2. This CDR3 contains 14 residues. Unmatched junction bases numbered 7, after V lost 7 bases and J lost 1 base. CDR1 LGHDT and CDR2 YNNKEL come from the germline V gene (reference sequence). CDR3 DNA sequence: TGTGCCAGCATGCCTAGCGGACCTTCCTACGAGCAGTACTTC. Translating gives CASMPSGPSYEQYF.

The chain carries TRBV18 and TRBJ1-1; no firm D call. Deletions cut 2 bases from V and 1 base from J, with 8 bases between. The length of the CDR3 is 14 residues. Germline loops: CDR1 KGHSH, CDR2 LQKENI. The CDR3 loop reads CASSPRLGNTEAFF. CDR3 DNA sequence: TGTGCCAGCTCACCAAGGCTCGGGAACACTGAAGCTTTCTTT.

The chain combines TRBV21-1 with TRBJ2-1; the DNA was not compared with TRBD2, the D call given in the table. TRBV21-1 is noted as a pseudogene. The CDR3 extends over 20 amino acids. The CDR3 DNA is TGTGCCAGCAGCAAAGGGGGACTAGCGGGAGGGCCGTCTTGTTACAATGAGCAGTTCTTC. Translating it yields CASSKGGLAGGPSCYNEQFF.

The chain is built from TRBV6-5 and TRBJ2-5, with TRBD1 as a possible D gene (6 bases). V lost 6 bases and J 4 bases, leaving 15 bases between the germline ends. The CDR3 runs to 14 residues. CDR1 and CDR2 (germline): MNHEY, SVGAGI. The CDR3 protein is CASRDRTDRETQYF. The CDR3 DNA sequence: TGTGCCAGCAGGGATAGGACAGATCGAGAGACCCAGTACTTC.

The chain joins TRBV29-1 to TRBJ1-2; no reliable D call. This CDR3 spans 11 amino acids. Germline assignment: CDR1 SQVTM and CDR2 ANQGSEA. The V gene lost 3 bases and the J gene lost 7 bases, with 9 bases spanning the gap. The CDR3 loop reads CSVDPVGGYTF. In DNA, the CDR3 is TGCAGCGTTGATCCGGTGGGTGGCTACACCTTC.